The 23 T cell receptor beta chains presented below share a single source sample, sequenced in a study of cytomegalovirus exposure and HLA in healthy donors. PCR involved 60 Vbeta and 13 Jbeta primers. The assay was immunoSEQ multiplex PCR, and TCRdb's table has in-frame clones only and misses some. The profile covers about 100,000 clones, with around three quarters appearing a single time and 6.5% to 8.5% taken by the ten largest. The sample taken for sequencing was PBMCs. Source of these receptors: a man between 25 and 39 years old in good health and CMV-seronegative.

A single count supports this clone. V usage is TRBV6-1 and J usage is TRBJ2-1, with D perhaps TRBD1 (6 bases). CDR1 is MNHNS and CDR2 is SASEGT in the germline V gene. The CDR3 covers 15 residues. V lost 5 bases and J 0 bases, leaving 11 bases between the germline ends. In nucleotides, the CDR3 is TGTGCCAGCAGTTTAACAGGGAACTCCTACAATGAGCAGTTCTTC. Translated, it gives CASSLTGNSYNEQFF.

J is TRBJ2-3 and V is TRBV7-2; 7 bases agree with TRBD1. Per germline, CDR1 SGHTA and CDR2 FQGNSA. CDR3 length equals 14 residues. V dropped 6 bases and J dropped 2; count of bases not matched to a gene: 5. The CDR3 is CASRSRGLTDTQYF. The CDR3 nucleotides are TGTGCCAGCAGGTCGAGGGGGCTCACAGATACGCAGTATTTT.

V and J are TRBV7-2 and TRBJ2-7; 14 nucleotides line up with TRBD2. The germline CDR1 and CDR2 sequences are SGHTA and FQGNSA. There are 22 residues in the CDR3. The V segment lost 0 bases and the J segment 6 bases; nucleotides outside the gene matches: 22. CDR3 nucleotide sequence: TGTGCCAGCAGCTTAGCACAGACATGGACTAGCGGGGGGCACACGGGATCTGGCGAGCAGTACTTC. This gives the protein CASSLAQTWTSGGHTGSGEQYF.

V gene TRBV9 combines with J gene TRBJ2-7; no reliable D call. Trimming took 0 bases from V and 6 from J, leaving 13 bases between them. The CDR3 is made up of 14 amino acids. Germline CDR1 reads SGDLS; CDR2 reads YYNGEE. This CDR3 is CASSVGGRSGEQYF. The DNA for the CDR3 is TGTGCCAGCAGCGTAGGTGGCCGTTCGGGCGAGCAGTACTTC.

CDR3 amino acids: CASSFSTGELFF. The CDR3 nucleotides are TGCGCCAGCAGCTTTTCGACCGGGGAGCTGTTTTTT. The J gene is TRBJ2-2, the V gene TRBV5-1; no firm D call. V was pared by 2 bases and J by 5 bases, with 4 bases between. This CDR3 is 12 amino acids long. Per germline, CDR1 SGHRS and CDR2 YFSETQ.

This chain joins TRBV7-8 and TRBJ2-1; 7 bases agree with TRBD1. The germline V gene encodes CDR1 SGHVS and CDR2 FQNEAQ. V lost 3 bases and J lost 3; bases outside the gene matches: 2. This CDR3 comprises 14 residues. For the CDR3, the DNA is TGTGCCAGCAGCTTCGGGGACAGCTACAATGAGCAGTTCTTC. Protein product: CASSFGDSYNEQFF.

This chain links TRBV7-2 with TRBJ2-3, with D possibly TRBD2 on 5 matching bases. The ends were cut back, 0 bases at V and 11 bases at J, with 15 bases in the middle. From germline, CDR1 is SGHTA and CDR2 FQGNSA. This CDR3 is built from 14 residues. CDR3 DNA: TGTGCCAGCAGCTTAGCGCGGGCGGTTGGGGAGCAGTATTTT. Translating it yields CASSLARAVGEQYF. Complete variable domain (other parts from reference TRBV7-2 and TRBJ2-3): GAGVSQSPSNKVTEKGKDVELRCDPISGHTALYWYRQSLGQGLEFLIYFQGNSAPDKSGLPSDRFSAERTGGSVSTLTIQRTQQEDSAVYLCASSLARAVGEQYFGPGTRLTVL.

The chain recombines TRBV5-1 with TRBJ2-1, with a tentative D call TRBD2 (7 bases). CDR3 length: 16 amino acids. The germline V gene encodes CDR1 SGHRS and CDR2 YFSETQ. V was trimmed by 0 bases and J by 7 bases, leaving 17 bases between them. The DNA of the CDR3 is TGCGCCAGCAGCTTGGCCTCAGGGGTAGCGGGTAATGAGCAGTTCTTC. Its protein product is CASSLASGVAGNEQFF.

The chain employs TRBV7-2 and TRBJ1-4; tentative D call: TRBD1 (6 bases). Germline values: CDR1 SGHTA, CDR2 FQGNSA. CDR3 length equals 14 residues. V was clipped by 3 bases and J by 6 bases, with 11 bases between them. The CDR3 protein is CASSFRGGHEKLFF. The CDR3 DNA is TGTGCCAGCAGCTTTCGGGGGGGGCATGAAAAACTGTTTTTT.

The V and J genes are TRBV28 and TRBJ2-7; 13 nucleotides line up with TRBD2. J gave up 4 bases and V 6 bases, and 6 bases lay outside the gene matches. The germline V gene encodes CDR1 MDHEN and CDR2 SYDVKM. CDR3 length: 15 amino acids. The CDR3 coding sequence is TGTGCCAGCAGAGGGACTAGCGGGGTTCAATACGAGCAGTACTTC. The encoded protein is CASRGTSGVQYEQYF.

The V call is TRBV19, the J call TRBJ2-7; 8 bases align to TRBD1. CDR3 length equals 16 residues. V shed 3 bases and J 4 bases; nucleotides not matched to a gene: 11. The V gene's germline CDR1 is LNHDA and CDR2 SQIVND (reference sequence). The CDR3 coding sequence is TGTGCCAGTAGTATTTCGGCAGGACAGGGTGGATACGAGCAGTACTTC. It encodes CASSISAGQGGYEQYF.

This clone was found a few times. The chain carries TRBV4-2 and TRBJ2-2; 8 bases line up with TRBD1. Trimming removed 2 bases from V and 3 bases from J; junction bases left unmatched: 5. Germline CDR1 is LGHNA and CDR2 is YNFKEQ. This CDR3 has 16 residues. Here the CDR3 reads CASSQRTGRDTGELFF. CDR3 in DNA: TGTGCCAGCAGCCAACGGACAGGGCGGGACACCGGGGAGCTGTTTTTT.

This sequence joins TRBV5-1 and TRBJ2-1, with 14 bases lining up with TRBD2. The junction had 10 bases not matched to a gene; V was cut back by 3 bases and J by 8 bases. The CDR3 has 17 residues. CDR1 is SGHRS, CDR2 YFSETQ, per germline. In DNA form, the CDR3 reads TGCGCCAGCAGCTGGGGTGCGACTAGCGGGGGGGCGTATGAGCAGTTCTTC. Residues: CASSWGATSGGAYEQFF.

This clone was recorded only once. The chain has TRBV11-1 and TRBJ1-1; 9 positions agree with TRBD1. This CDR3 has 15 amino acids. V gave up 4 bases and J gave up 0 bases; unmatched junction bases: 3. Per the germline V gene, CDR1 is SGHAT and CDR2 is FQDESV (reference sequence). In nucleotides, the CDR3 is TGTGCCAGCAGCTCTGGACAGGGGATGAACACTGAAGCTTTCTTT. It is translated as CASSSGQGMNTEAFF.

The rearrangement joins TRBV10-2 to TRBJ2-1, with TRBD2 identical over 10 bases. Germline trimming cut 6 bases from V and 7 bases from J; bases unmatched to any gene: 15. The CDR3 spans 17 residues. Germline CDR1 reads WSHSY; CDR2 reads SAAADI. CDR3 in DNA: TGCGCCAGCAGCGCCCCGGACGAGGTAGCGGGAGGAAATGAGCAGTTCTTC. It is translated as CASSAPDEVAGGNEQFF.

This clone appeared a single time. The junction and the germline gene differ at one end; a read error may be behind it. The chain uses TRBV30 and TRBJ2-7; 7 bases agree with TRBD1. The CDR3 consists of 14 residues. Germline V gives CDR1 GTSNPN, CDR2 SVGIG (reference sequence). The CDR3, as DNA: TGTGCCTGGGGTGTAGAGACAGGGTTCGGAGAGCAGTACTTC. It specifies CAWGVETGFGEQYF.

The chain joins TRBV2 to TRBJ2-1, with 8 positions matching TRBD1. This CDR3 comprises 12 residues. Trimming at V came to 7 bases and at J to 9 bases, leaving 5 bases not matched to a gene. CDR1 and CDR2 from the germline V gene are SNHLY and FYNNEI. The CDR3 loop reads CASNLQGGEQFF. DNA for the CDR3: TGTGCCAGCAACCTACAGGGGGGTGAGCAGTTCTTC.

The chain recombines TRBV7-8 with TRBJ2-5; 9 positions agree with TRBD1. CDR3 size: 14 residues. In germline, CDR1 is SGHVS, CDR2 FQNEAQ. The J segment lost 12 bases and the V segment lost 3 bases, leaving 11 bases of the junction unmatched. For the CDR3, the DNA is TGTGCCAGCAGCTTTGGGACAGGGCTTACCTTTAAGTACTTC. As protein: CASSFGTGLTFKYF.

On this clone: Other nucleotide sequences in the sample specify the same CDR3. Here the CDR3 reads CASSPGQGTDTQYF. DNA of the CDR3: TGCGCCAGCAGCCCCGGACAGGGTACGGATACGCAGTATTTT. The rearrangement links TRBV5-1 to TRBJ2-3; TRBD1 aligns across 8 bases. The germline gives CDR1 SGHRS, CDR2 YFSETQ. This CDR3 spans 14 amino acids. V gave up 4 bases and J gave up 6 bases; unmatched junction bases: 7.

The CDR3 spells CASSYSRLVGTGELFF. In DNA form, the CDR3 reads TGCGCCAGCAGCTATTCTCGACTAGTGGGCACCGGGGAGCTGTTTTTT. J is TRBJ2-2 and V is TRBV5-1; D may be TRBD2 (6 bases). The CDR3 runs 16 residues. The V end was cut by 3 bases, the J end by 4 bases, with 16 bases between. Germline-derived CDR1 and CDR2 are SGHRS and YFSETQ.

The chain combines TRBV19 with TRBJ2-2, with no clear D. The CDR3 totals 16 residues. The germline gives CDR1 LNHDA, CDR2 SQIVND (reference sequence). V was pared by 5 bases and J by 4 bases, with 17 bases between. DNA for the CDR3: TGTGCCAGTAGTCCTCGGTCTAGGTTAGGCACCGGGGAGCTGTTTTTT. This encodes CASSPRSRLGTGELFF. Complete variable domain (other parts from reference TRBV19 and TRBJ2-2): DGGITQSPKYLFRKEGQNVTLSCEQNLNHDAMYWYRQDPGQGLRLIYYSQIVNDFQKGDIAEGYSVSREKKESFPLTVTSAQKNPTAFYLCASSPRSRLGTGELFFGEGSRLTVL.

The V call is TRBV2, the J call TRBJ2-7, with 8 nucleotides matching TRBD1. CDR3 length: 14 amino acids. The germline gives CDR1 SNHLY, CDR2 FYNNEI. With V trimmed by 6 bases and J by 5 bases, 9 bases remained unmatched. The CDR3 DNA follows: TGTGCCAGCAGAGAACAGGGGGGATATGACGAGCAGTACTTC. Protein sequence: CASREQGGYDEQYF.

This chain links TRBV6-6 with TRBJ2-1; 13 bases agree with TRBD2. Losses at the gene ends were 2 bases for V and 7 bases for J; bases not matched to a gene: 2. The CDR3 sequence is 15 residues long. Germline values: CDR1 MNHNY, CDR2 SVGAGI (reference sequence). The CDR3: CASSYRTSGSNEQFF. DNA for the CDR3: TGTGCCAGCAGTTACAGGACTAGCGGGAGTAATGAGCAGTTCTTC.